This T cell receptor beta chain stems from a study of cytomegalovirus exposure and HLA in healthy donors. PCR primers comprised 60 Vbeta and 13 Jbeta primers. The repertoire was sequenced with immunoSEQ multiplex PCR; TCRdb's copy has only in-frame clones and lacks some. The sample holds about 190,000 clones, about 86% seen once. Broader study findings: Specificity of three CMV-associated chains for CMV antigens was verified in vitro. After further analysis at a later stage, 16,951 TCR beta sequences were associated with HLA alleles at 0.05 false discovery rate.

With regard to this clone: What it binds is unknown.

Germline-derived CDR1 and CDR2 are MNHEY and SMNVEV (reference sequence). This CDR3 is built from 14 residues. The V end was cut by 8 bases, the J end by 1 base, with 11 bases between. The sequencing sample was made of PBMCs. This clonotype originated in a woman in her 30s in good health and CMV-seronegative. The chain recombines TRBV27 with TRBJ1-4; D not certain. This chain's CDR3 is CASRTVGTNEKLFF. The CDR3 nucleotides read TGTGCCAGCCGAACAGTGGGAACTAATGAAAAACTGTTTTTT.